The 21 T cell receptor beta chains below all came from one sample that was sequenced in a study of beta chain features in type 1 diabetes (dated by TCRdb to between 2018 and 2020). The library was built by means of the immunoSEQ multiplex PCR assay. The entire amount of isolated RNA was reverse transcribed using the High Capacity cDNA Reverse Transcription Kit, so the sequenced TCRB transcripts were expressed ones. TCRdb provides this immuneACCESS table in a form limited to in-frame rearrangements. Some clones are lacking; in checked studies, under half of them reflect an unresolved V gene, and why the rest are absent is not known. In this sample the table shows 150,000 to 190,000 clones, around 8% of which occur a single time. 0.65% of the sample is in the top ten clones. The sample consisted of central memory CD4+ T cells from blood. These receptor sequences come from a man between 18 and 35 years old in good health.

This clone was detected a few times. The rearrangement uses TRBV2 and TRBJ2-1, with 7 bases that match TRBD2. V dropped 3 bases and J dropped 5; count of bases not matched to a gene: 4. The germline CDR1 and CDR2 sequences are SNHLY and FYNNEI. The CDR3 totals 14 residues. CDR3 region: CASSEREWNNEQFF. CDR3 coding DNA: TGTGCCAGCAGTGAGCGGGAGTGGAACAATGAGCAGTTCTTC.

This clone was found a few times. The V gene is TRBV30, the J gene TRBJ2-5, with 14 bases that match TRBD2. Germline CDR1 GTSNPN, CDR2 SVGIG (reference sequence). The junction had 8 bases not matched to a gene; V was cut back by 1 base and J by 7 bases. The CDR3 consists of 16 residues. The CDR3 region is CAWSGAGTSGRGTQYF. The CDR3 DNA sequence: TGTGCCTGGAGTGGGGCGGGGACTAGCGGGAGAGGGACCCAGTACTTC.

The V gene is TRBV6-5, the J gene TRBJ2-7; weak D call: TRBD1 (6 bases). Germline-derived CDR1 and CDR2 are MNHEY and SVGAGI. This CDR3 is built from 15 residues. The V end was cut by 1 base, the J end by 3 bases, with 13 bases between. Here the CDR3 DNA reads TGTGCCAGCAGTTACTTAAGGACAGCAGACTACGAGCAGTACTTC. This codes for CASSYLRTADYEQYF.

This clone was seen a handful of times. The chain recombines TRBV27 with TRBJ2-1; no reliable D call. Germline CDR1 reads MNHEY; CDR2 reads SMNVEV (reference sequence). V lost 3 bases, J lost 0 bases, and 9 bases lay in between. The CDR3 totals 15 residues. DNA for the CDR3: TGTGCCAGCAGTTTCCGGTCGAGCTCCTACAATGAGCAGTTCTTC. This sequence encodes CASSFRSSSYNEQFF.

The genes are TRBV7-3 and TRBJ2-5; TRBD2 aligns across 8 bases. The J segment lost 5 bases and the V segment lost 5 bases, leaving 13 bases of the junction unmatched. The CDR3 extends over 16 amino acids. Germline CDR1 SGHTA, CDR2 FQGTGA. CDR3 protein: CASSQGGGGTWETQYF. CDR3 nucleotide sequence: TGTGCCAGCAGCCAAGGCGGCGGGGGGACATGGGAGACCCAGTACTTC.

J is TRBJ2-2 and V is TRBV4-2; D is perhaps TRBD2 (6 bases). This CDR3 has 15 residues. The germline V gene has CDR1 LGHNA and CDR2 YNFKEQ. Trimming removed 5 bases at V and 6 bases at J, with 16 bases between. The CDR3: CASSLDPGDAGELFF. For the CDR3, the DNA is TGTGCCAGCAGCTTGGATCCGGGGGACGCCGGGGAGCTGTTTTTT.

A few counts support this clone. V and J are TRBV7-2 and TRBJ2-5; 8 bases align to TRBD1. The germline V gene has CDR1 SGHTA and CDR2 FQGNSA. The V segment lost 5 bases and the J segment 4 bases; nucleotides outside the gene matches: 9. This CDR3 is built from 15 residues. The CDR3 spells CASSENRGLRETQYF. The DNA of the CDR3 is TGTGCCAGCAGCGAAAACAGGGGGTTAAGAGAGACCCAGTACTTC.

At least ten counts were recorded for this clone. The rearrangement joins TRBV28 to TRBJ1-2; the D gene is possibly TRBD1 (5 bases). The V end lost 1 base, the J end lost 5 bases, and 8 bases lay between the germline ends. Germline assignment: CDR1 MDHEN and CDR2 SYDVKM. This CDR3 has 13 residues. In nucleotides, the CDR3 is TGTGCCAGCAGTTTATCCACAGGATATGGCTACACCTTC. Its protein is CASSLSTGYGYTF.

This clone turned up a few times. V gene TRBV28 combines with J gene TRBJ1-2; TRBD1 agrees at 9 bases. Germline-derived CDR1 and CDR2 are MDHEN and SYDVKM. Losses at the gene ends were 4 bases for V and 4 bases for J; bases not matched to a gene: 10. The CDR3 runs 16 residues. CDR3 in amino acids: CASSSPGTGKLYGYTF. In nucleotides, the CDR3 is TGTGCCAGCAGTTCACCGGGGACAGGGAAGCTCTATGGCTACACCTTC.

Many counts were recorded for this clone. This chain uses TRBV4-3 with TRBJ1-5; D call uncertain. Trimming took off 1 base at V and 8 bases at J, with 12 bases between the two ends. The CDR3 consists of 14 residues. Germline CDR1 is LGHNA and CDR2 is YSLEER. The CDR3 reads CASSQGLLREPQHF. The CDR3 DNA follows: TGCGCCAGCAGCCAAGGACTGCTCCGGGAGCCCCAGCATTTT.

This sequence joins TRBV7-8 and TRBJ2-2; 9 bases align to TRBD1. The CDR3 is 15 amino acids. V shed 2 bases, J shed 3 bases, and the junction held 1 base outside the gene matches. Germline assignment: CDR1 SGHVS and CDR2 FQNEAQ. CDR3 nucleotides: TGTGCCAGCAGCTTACGGACAGGGGACACCGGGGAGCTGTTTTTT. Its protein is CASSLRTGDTGELFF.

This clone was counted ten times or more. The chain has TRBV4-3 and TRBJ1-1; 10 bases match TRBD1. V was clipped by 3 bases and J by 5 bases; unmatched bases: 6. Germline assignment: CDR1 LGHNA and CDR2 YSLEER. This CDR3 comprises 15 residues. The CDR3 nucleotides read TGCGCCAGCAGCCACGACAGGACAGGGGGAACTGAAGCTTTCTTT. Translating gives CASSHDRTGGTEAFF.

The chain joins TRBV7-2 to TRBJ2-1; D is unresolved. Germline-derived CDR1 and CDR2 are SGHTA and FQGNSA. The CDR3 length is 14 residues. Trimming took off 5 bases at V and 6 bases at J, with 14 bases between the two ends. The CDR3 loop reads CASSPTLRSNEQFF. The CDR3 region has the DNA TGTGCCAGCAGCCCGACCTTGAGGAGCAATGAGCAGTTCTTC.

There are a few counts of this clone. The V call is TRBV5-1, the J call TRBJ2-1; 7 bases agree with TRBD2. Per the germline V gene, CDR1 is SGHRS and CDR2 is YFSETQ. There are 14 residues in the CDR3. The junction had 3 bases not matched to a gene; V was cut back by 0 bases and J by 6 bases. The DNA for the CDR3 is TGCGCCAGCAGCTTGGCCCTAGCGGCCAATGAGCAGTTCTTC. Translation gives CASSLALAANEQFF.

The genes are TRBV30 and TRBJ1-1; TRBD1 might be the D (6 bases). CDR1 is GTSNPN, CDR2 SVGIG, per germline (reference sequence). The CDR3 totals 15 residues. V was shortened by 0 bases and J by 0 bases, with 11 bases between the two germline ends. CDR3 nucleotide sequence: TGTGCCTGGAGTGTTATGGACAGTATGAACACTGAAGCTTTCTTT. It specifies CAWSVMDSMNTEAFF.

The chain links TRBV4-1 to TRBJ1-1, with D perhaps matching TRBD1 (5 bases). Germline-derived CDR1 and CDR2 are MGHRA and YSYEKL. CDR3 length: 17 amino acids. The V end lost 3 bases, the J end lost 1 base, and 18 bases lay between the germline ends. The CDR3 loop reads CASSQAAGGRQNTEAFF. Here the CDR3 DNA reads TGCGCCAGCAGCCAGGCGGCCGGGGGACGGCAGAACACTGAAGCTTTCTTT.

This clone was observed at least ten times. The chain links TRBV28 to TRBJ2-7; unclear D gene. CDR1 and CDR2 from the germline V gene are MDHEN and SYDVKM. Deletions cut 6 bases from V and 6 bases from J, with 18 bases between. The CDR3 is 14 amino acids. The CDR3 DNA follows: TGTGCCAGCAGCTCTGCGACAATCCTCGGCGAGCAGTACTTC. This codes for CASSSATILGEQYF.

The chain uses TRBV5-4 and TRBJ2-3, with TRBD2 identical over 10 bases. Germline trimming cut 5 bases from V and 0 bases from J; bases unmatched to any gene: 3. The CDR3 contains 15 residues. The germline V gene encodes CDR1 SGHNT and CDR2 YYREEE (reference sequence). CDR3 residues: CASSRGLASTDTQYF. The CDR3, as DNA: TGTGCCAGCAGTCGGGGACTAGCGAGCACAGATACGCAGTATTTT.

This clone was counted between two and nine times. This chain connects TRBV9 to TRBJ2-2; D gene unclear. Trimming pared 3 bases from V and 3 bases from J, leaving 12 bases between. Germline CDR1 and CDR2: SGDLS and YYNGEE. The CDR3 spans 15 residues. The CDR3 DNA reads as TGTGCCAGCAGCGCATGGCAGGAATACACCGGGGAGCTGTTTTTT. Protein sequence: CASSAWQEYTGELFF.

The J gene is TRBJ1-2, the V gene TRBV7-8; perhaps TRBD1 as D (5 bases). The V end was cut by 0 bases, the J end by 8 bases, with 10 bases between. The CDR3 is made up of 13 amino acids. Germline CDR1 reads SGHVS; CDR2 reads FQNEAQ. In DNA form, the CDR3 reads TGTGCCAGCAGCTTAGCGCAGGGTGGAGGCTACACCTTC. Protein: CASSLAQGGGYTF.

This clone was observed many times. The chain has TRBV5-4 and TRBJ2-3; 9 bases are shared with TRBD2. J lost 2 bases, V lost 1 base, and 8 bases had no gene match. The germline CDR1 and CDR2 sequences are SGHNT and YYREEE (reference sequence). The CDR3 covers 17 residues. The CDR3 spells CASSLRIAGALTDTQYF. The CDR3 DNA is TGTGCCAGCAGCTTGAGAATAGCGGGGGCCCTCACAGATACGCAGTATTTT.